The count of the clone carrying this TCR beta chain is one. The CDR3 is made up of 13 amino acids. Germline assignment: CDR1 SNHLY and CDR2 FYNNEI. Trimming removed 9 bases from V and 4 bases from J, with 14 bases in between. Using immunoSEQ multiplex PCR, the repertoire was profiled, and TCRdb retains in-frame clones only, with some absent. The sample has 150,000 to 200,000 clones, 85% to 95% seen once; the top ten hold approximately 2%. This sample was included in a study of blood T cell repertoires in COVID-19. This chain joins TRBV2 and TRBJ2-3; D possibly corresponds to TRBD2 (5 bases). The clonotype was recovered from a woman between 55 and 75 years old with COVID-19, enrolled during active disease. Sequenced: peripheral blood. The CDR3 sequence: CARDRGFPDTQYF. CDR3 in DNA: TGTGCCAGGGATCGCGGGTTCCCAGATACGCAGTATTTT.